This is a list of T cell receptor beta chains from one sample in a study of T cell repertoires in cytomegalovirus infection. TCRdb re-called the reads through MiXCR, storing one row per CDR3 protein. The sample records hundreds of thousands of distinct CDR3 sequences, less than 40% being singletons. The material sequenced was PBMCs. The origin of the receptors is a human donor in good health (CMV status not recorded). Some clones in this sample may be carry-over from other donors' samples. CDR3s include the opening cysteine and the closing phenylalanine or tryptophan. The D gene is left open where the match is weak.

>TRBV28|TRBJ2-3|TRBD2
CASSASGDPADTQYF
>TRBV5-4|TRBJ2-5|TRBD1
CASSLPRQGRQETQYF
>TRBV7-3|TRBJ2-2|TRBD1
CASSTGGNTGELFF
>TRBV12-3/TRBV12-4|TRBJ2-1|TRBD2
CASSPAVAGNSYNEQFF
>TRBV30|TRBJ1-1|NA
CAWKGSKDEAFF
>TRBV7-6|TRBJ2-1|NA
CASSPARSYNEQFF
>TRBV28|TRBJ2-1|NA
CPSSFGRNEQFF
>TRBV6-1|TRBJ1-2|NA
CASSEGPGTNYGYTF
>TRBV27|TRBJ2-7|NA
CASSLRAGFLTYEQYF
>TRBV6-6|TRBJ2-6|TRBD1
CASSYGGRGLGANVLTF